These T cell receptor beta chains were read from a single sample in a study of T cells in Graves' hyperthyroidism and ophthalmopathy. TCRdb ran MiXCR on the multiplex PCR reads and lists one entry per CDR3 protein. The repertoire holds approximately 400,000 distinct CDR3 sequences, around 18% seen once, with around two fifths in the top ten. Sequences were obtained from blood. Receptors originate from a man aged 18 to 29 with Graves' ophthalmopathy. The CDR3 runs from the conserved cysteine through the conserved F or W. The D gene is left open where the match is weak. The size entry is marked missing in some rows and otherwise reads once, few, many or a size class.

D gene	V gene	J gene	clone size	CDR3 DNA	CDR3 protein
-	TRBV6-1	TRBJ1-2	many	TGTGCCAGCAGTGAAAAGGGGTATGGCTACACCTTC	CASSEKGYGYTF
-	TRBV28	TRBJ2-3	few	TGTGCCAGCAGCCAAGGATCGGTACCAGATACGCAGTATTTT	CASSQGSVPDTQYF
-	TRBV19	TRBJ2-2	-	TGTGCCAGTAGTATAGAGGGGGCCCGGGAGCTGTTTTTT	CASSIEGARELFF
TRBD1	TRBV20-1	TRBJ2-3	few	TGCAGTGCACCGCGACCCGACAGGGGATCAGATACGCAGTATTTT	CSAPRPDRGSDTQYF
-	TRBV20-1	TRBJ1-5	few	TGCAGTGCTAGAGGACTCCATAATTCAAATCAGCCCCAGCATTTT	CSARGLHNSNQPQHF
-	TRBV2	TRBJ1-3	many	TGTGCCAGCAGGACCTCTGGAAACACCATATATTTT	CASRTSGNTIYF
TRBD2	TRBV14	TRBJ2-7	many	TGTGCCAGCAGCCAAGATATCGGGCTAGCGGGGGGCTACGAGCAGTACTTC	CASSQDIGLAGGYEQYF
TRBD1	TRBV6-1	TRBJ2-7	many	TGTGCCAGCAGTTTCGACAGGGCCACCTACGAGCAGTACTTC	CASSFDRATYEQYF
-	TRBV9	TRBJ2-7	-	TGTGCCAGCAGCCCAGGGGTGGGGGCCTACGAGCAGTACTTC	CASSPGVGAYEQYF
-	TRBV20-1	TRBJ2-7	many	TGCAGTGCTATAGGCAGGGGCGGGCGCTACGAGCAGTACTTC	CSAIGRGGRYEQYF
-	TRBV9	TRBJ2-2	many	TGTGCCAGCAGCGTAGGATTGAGCCTACACACCGGGGAGCTGTTTTTT	CASSVGLSLHTGELFF
-	TRBV14	TRBJ2-2	-	TGTGCCAGCAGCCCCGGGACACCGAACACCGGGGAGCTGTTTTTT	CASSPGTPNTGELFF
-	TRBV3-1	TRBJ2-4	many	TGTGCCAGCGGAGGGGGGGCCTTTGAGTACATTCAGTACTTC	CASGGGAFEYIQYF
-	TRBV20-1	TRBJ1-4	-	TGCAGTGCTAGGGCCCAGGGCGGAAAACTGTTTTTT	CSARAQGGKLFF
TRBD1	TRBV6-1	TRBJ1-2	many	TGTGCCAGCAGTTCCAAACCAGGGGGCGGGTATGGCTACACCTTC	CASSSKPGGGYGYTF
TRBD1	TRBV5-6	TRBJ1-1	-	TGTGCCAGCAGCTTGGGGACAGGGATGAACACTGAAGCTTTCTTT	CASSLGTGMNTEAFF
TRBD1	TRBV7-3	TRBJ1-1	many	TGTGCCAGCAGCTGGTCAGGGGGGAACACTGAAGCTTTCTTT	CASSWSGGNTEAFF
TRBD2	TRBV20-1	TRBJ2-5	few	TGCAGTGCGAAAGCGGGGGGCCCGAAAGAGACCCAGTACTTC	CSAKAGGPKETQYF
TRBD1	TRBV27	TRBJ2-2	-	TGTGCCAGCAGCTCAGGGGGCGGCACCGGGGAGCTGTTTTTT	CASSSGGGTGELFF
TRBD1	TRBV4-2	TRBJ1-1	once	TGTGCCAGCAGCACAACAGGGGGCTCTGAAGCTTTCTTT	CASSTTGGSEAFF
-	TRBV15	TRBJ1-1	many	TGTGCTACGGGAGAGGGGCTTGCTGAAGCTTTCTTT	CATGEGLAEAFF
-	TRBV7-2	TRBJ2-7	many	TGTGCCAGCAGCTTAGCAGCAGGGGTAGGCTACGAGCAGTACTTC	CASSLAAGVGYEQYF
-	TRBV7-9	TRBJ1-6	few	TGTGCCAGCAGCTTATCGGGGAGAAGCGGTTCACCCCTCCACTTT	CASSLSGRSGSPLHF
TRBD1	TRBV4-1	TRBJ1-2	few	TGCGCCAGCAGCCACGCGGCAGGGGGACGAGGCTACACCTTC	CASSHAAGGRGYTF